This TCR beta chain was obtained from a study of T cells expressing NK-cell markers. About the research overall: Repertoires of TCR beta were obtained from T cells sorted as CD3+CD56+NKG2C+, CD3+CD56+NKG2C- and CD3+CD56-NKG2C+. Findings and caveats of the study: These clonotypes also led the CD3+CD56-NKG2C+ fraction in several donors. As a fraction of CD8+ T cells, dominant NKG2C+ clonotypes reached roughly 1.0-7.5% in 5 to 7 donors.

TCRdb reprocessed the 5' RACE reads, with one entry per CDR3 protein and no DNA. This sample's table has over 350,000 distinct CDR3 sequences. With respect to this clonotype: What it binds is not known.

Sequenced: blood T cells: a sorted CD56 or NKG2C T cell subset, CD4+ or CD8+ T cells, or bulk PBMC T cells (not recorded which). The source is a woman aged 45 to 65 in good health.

The CDR3 sequence is CASSARGLAEEETQYF. This chain uses TRBV19 with TRBJ2-5; lacking DNA, the TRBD2 call made by TCRdb goes unchecked. CDR3 length equals 16 residues. Germline V gene data show CDR1 as LNHDA and CDR2 as SQIVND (reference sequence).